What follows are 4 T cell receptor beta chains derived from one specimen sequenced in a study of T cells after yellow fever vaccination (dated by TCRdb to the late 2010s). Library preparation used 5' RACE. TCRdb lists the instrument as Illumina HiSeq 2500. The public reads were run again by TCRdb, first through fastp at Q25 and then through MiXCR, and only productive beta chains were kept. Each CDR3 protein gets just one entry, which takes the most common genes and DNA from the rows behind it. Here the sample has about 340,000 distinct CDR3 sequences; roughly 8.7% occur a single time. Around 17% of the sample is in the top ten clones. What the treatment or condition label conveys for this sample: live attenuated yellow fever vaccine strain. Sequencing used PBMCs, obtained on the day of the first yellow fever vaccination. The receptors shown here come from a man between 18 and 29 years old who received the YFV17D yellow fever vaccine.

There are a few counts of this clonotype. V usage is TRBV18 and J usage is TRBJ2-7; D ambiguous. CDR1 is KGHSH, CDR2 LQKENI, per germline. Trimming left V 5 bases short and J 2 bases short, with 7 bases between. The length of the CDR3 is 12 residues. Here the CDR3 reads CASSTDAYEQYF. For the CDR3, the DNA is TGTGCCAGCTCAACAGATGCCTACGAGCAGTACTTC. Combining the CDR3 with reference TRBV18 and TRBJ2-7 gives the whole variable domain NAGVMQNPRHLVRRRGQEARLRCSPMKGHSHVYWYRQLPEEGLKFMVYLQKENIIDESGMPKERFSAEFPKEGPSILRIQQVVRGDSAAYFCASSTDAYEQYFGPGTRLTVT.

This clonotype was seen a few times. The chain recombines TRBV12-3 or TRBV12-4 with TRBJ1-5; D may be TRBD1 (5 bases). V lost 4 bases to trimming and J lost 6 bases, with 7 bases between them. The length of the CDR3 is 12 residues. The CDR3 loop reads CASSWGAQPQHF. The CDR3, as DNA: TGTGCCAGCAGTTGGGGCGCTCAGCCCCAGCATTTT.

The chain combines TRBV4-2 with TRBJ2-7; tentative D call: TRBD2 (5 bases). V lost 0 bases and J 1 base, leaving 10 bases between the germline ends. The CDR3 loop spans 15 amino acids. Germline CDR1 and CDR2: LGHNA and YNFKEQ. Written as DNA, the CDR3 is TGTGCCAGCAGCCAAGAGAGGGCAGGATCCTACGAGCAGTACTTC. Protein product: CASSQERAGSYEQYF.

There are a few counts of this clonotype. CDR3 coding DNA: TGCGCCAGCAGCCAAGATCCATTCACCTTCTATGGCTACACCTTC. Translating it yields CASSQDPFTFYGYTF. The V and J genes are TRBV4-3 and TRBJ1-2; D remains ambiguous. Germline V gene lookup returns CDR1 LGHNA and CDR2 YSLEER. The CDR3 runs 15 residues. Trimming removed 0 bases from V and 4 bases from J, with 12 bases in between.